This TCR beta chain was captured in a study of CD8+CD57+ T cells in acquired aplastic anemia. On this clonotype: A much larger clone is a single base away; this may be a read error.

Patients chosen for sequencing had CD8+CD57+ cells that had expanded, as shown by flow cytometry. TCR beta VDJ and CDR3 were profiled, and genomic DNA was the template. One entry per CDR3 protein results from TCRdb running MiXCR on the reads. This table holds about 160,000 distinct CDR3 sequences, roughly 43% found once. The CDR3 consists of 15 residues. Germline assignment: CDR1 SNHLY and CDR2 FYNNEI. The receptor comes from a human donor with aplastic anemia. Material for sequencing was sorted CD4+, CD8+, or CD8+CD57+ T cells (not recorded which) from PBMCs. The chain carries TRBV2 and TRBJ2-1, with 10 bases aligning to TRBD2. The CDR3 spells CASSVTSGTYNEKFF. The CDR3 coding sequence is TGTGCCAGCAGCGTAACTAGCGGGACTTACAATGAGAAGTTCTTC.